A selection of T cell receptor beta chains follows, all from one sample in a study of PD-L1 blockade in urothelial cancer. The repertoire was sequenced with immunoSEQ multiplex PCR; TCRdb's copy has only in-frame clones and lacks some. Of about 91,000 clones detected, less than 85% appear once; the ten largest clones hold around 8%. The sequences come from PBMCs, collected around atezolizumab (anti-PD-L1) treatment. Receptors were obtained from a man aged 70 or older with urothelial cancer. CDR3s include the opening cysteine and the closing phenylalanine or tryptophan. The order of the fields is J gene, clone size, D gene, V gene, CDR3 protein, CDR3 DNA. A D gene is named only where the DNA matches it firmly. Clone size is stated in some rows and not others, as once, few, many or a class when expanded.

TRBJ2-1 NA TRBD2 TRBV19 CASSIGGEGQFF TGTGCCAGTAGTATTGGCGGGGAGGGGCAGTTCTTC
TRBJ2-1 NA TRBD2 TRBV7-2 CASSVLAGLEGEQFF TGTGCCAGCAGCGTACTAGCGGGATTGGAGGGTGAGCAGTTCTTC
TRBJ1-2 few NA TRBV7-2 CASSFSLSANYGYTF TGTGCCAGCAGCTTCTCTCTTTCGGCTAACTATGGCTACACCTTC
TRBJ2-7 NA NA TRBV19 CASTPSWESEGSEQYF TGTGCCAGTACCCCCTCATGGGAGTCTGAGGGTAGCGAGCAGTACTTC
TRBJ2-6 NA NA TRBV4-2 CASSQGQGMASGANVLTF TGTGCCAGCAGCCAAGGCCAGGGGATGGCCTCTGGGGCCAACGTCCTGACTTTC
TRBJ2-1 NA TRBD1 TRBV7-6 CASSQDRGAYNEQFF TGTGCCAGCAGCCAAGACAGGGGGGCCTACAATGAGCAGTTCTTC
TRBJ1-2 once NA TRBV6-5 CASSRSEFNYGYTF TGTGCCAGCAGCCGATCGGAGTTTAACTATGGCTACACCTTC
TRBJ2-2 once TRBD1 TRBV14 CASSGQGFAGELFF TGTGCCAGCAGTGGACAGGGCTTCGCCGGGGAGCTGTTTTTT
TRBJ2-7 NA TRBD2 TRBV7-2 CASSLGGRGGSYEQYF TGTGCCAGCAGCTTAGGGGGGAGGGGCGGGTCCTACGAGCAGTACTTC
TRBJ2-2 few TRBD1 TRBV5-1 CASSLAGTVTGELFF TGCGCCAGCAGCTTGGCCGGGACAGTTACCGGGGAGCTGTTTTTT
TRBJ2-1 once TRBD1 TRBV6-1 CASRVTGSYNEQFF TGTGCCAGCAGAGTGACAGGGTCCTACAATGAGCAGTTCTTC
TRBJ2-1 NA TRBD1 TRBV5-6 CASSLGQGILDNEQFF TGTGCCAGCAGCTTGGGACAGGGGATATTAGACAATGAGCAGTTCTTC
TRBJ2-3 NA NA TRBV9 CASSVVALETDTQYF TGTGCCAGCAGCGTAGTAGCACTCGAGACAGATACGCAGTATTTT
TRBJ1-2 NA NA TRBV10-3 CAISETPSGIYGYTF TGTGCCATCAGTGAAACCCCATCAGGTATCTATGGCTACACCTTC
TRBJ1-3 NA NA TRBV18 CASSRGQAGNTIYF TGTGCCAGCTCACGAGGGCAAGCTGGAAACACCATATATTTT
TRBJ2-2 NA TRBD1 TRBV6-1 CASSAGQGNGGRELFF TGTGCCAGCAGTGCCGGACAGGGAAATGGGGGCAGGGAGCTGTTTTTT
TRBJ2-3 few NA TRBV7-3 CASSSGVGNTQYF TGTGCCAGCAGCTCGGGGGTAGGGAATACGCAGTATTTT
TRBJ1-6 few NA TRBV7-9 CASSPGWRDRGGPLHF TGTGCCAGCAGCCCCGGCTGGAGGGACCGGGGGGGACCCCTCCACTTT
TRBJ2-1 NA TRBD1 TRBV6-1 CASRNDRVAQQFF TGTGCCAGCAGAAACGACAGGGTGGCGCAGCAGTTCTTC
TRBJ1-2 NA NA TRBV5-4 CASSAGHRTANYGYTF TGTGCCAGCAGCGCCGGACACAGGACAGCTAACTATGGCTACACCTTC
TRBJ2-5 NA TRBD1 TRBV11-2 CASSSDRLETQYF TGTGCCAGCAGTTCGGACAGGTTGGAGACCCAGTACTTC
TRBJ2-2 NA NA TRBV6-1 CASKEGATGELFF TGTGCCAGCAAGGAGGGGGCGACCGGGGAGCTGTTTTTT
TRBJ2-7 NA NA TRBV5-1 CASSLTGYAYEQYF TGCGCCAGCAGCTTGACAGGGTACGCCTACGAGCAGTACTTC
TRBJ1-4 NA NA TRBV5-4 CASSPGPQAFNEKLFF TGTGCCAGCAGCCCGGGCCCACAGGCGTTTAATGAAAAACTGTTTTTT
TRBJ1-5 once TRBD1 TRBV12-5 CASAGGSNQPQHF TGTGCTAGTGCAGGGGGCTCCAATCAGCCCCAGCATTTT
TRBJ1-1 NA TRBD1 TRBV9 CASSASPDRGHTEAFF TGTGCCAGCAGCGCCTCTCCGGACAGGGGGCACACTGAAGCTTTCTTT
TRBJ2-7 few TRBD2 TRBV7-3 CASSLSMGEGPSYEQYF TGTGCCAGCAGCTTATCCATGGGGGAGGGACCCTCCTACGAGCAGTACTTC
TRBJ2-1 NA TRBD1 TRBV29-1 CSVLEGDRGYNEQFF TGCAGCGTTCTCGAGGGGGACAGGGGGTACAATGAGCAGTTCTTC
TRBJ2-5 NA NA TRBV20-1 CSAEKETQYF TGCAGTGCGGAGAAAGAGACCCAGTACTTC
TRBJ1-2 few TRBD1 TRBV5-1 CASSGTGAYGYTF TGCGCCAGCAGCGGGACAGGGGCCTATGGCTACACCTTC
TRBJ2-7 NA TRBD2 TRBV7-7 CASSPTSGSYYEQYF TGTGCTAGCAGCCCGACTAGCGGGTCGTATTACGAGCAGTACTTC
TRBJ1-2 few TRBD1 TRBV5-1 CASSPLDRALGYTF TGCGCCAGCAGCCCCCTTGACAGGGCTTTAGGCTACACCTTC
TRBJ2-1 NA NA TRBV7-9 CASSLEISGQNEQFF TGTGCCAGCAGCTTAGAGATCAGCGGGCAGAATGAGCAGTTCTTC
TRBJ2-1 NA NA TRBV7-9 CASSSPEGRNEQFF TGTGCCAGCAGCTCCCCAGAGGGGAGGAATGAGCAGTTCTTC
TRBJ2-1 NA TRBD2 TRBV9 CASSVDPIRAGKYNEQFF TGTGCCAGCAGCGTAGATCCCATTAGAGCGGGAAAGTACAATGAGCAGTTCTTC
TRBJ1-1 NA NA TRBV7-9 CASSLVRGWETEAFF TGTGCCAGCAGCTTAGTCCGGGGTTGGGAGACTGAAGCTTTCTTT
TRBJ2-4 few TRBD2 TRBV7-6 CASSPATGGYIQYF TGTGCCAGCAGCCCAGCCACGGGGGGATACATTCAGTACTTC
TRBJ1-5 NA NA TRBV10-3 CAISEGLEDQPQHF TGTGCCATCAGTGAGGGCCTCGAGGATCAGCCCCAGCATTTT
TRBJ2-5 NA TRBD2 TRBV5-8 CASSHGRGSEETQYF TGTGCCAGCAGCCACGGGAGGGGCTCAGAAGAGACCCAGTACTTC
TRBJ1-3 NA NA TRBV19 CASSIWYRVASGNTIYF TGTGCCAGTAGTATCTGGTACAGGGTGGCCTCTGGAAACACCATATATTTT
TRBJ2-5 once TRBD2 TRBV5-8 CASSSGTSGGETQYF TGTGCCAGCAGCTCAGGGACTAGCGGGGGAGAGACCCAGTACTTC
TRBJ1-1 NA NA TRBV6-5 CASTTPGGGTEAFF TGTGCCAGCACCACACCCGGGGGGGGTACTGAAGCTTTCTTT
TRBJ2-5 NA TRBD2 TRBV5-6 CASTFLAGGQETQYF TGTGCCAGCACCTTCCTAGCGGGGGGCCAAGAGACCCAGTACTTC
TRBJ2-7 NA TRBD2 TRBV7-2 CASSFNSGSGYEQYF TGTGCCAGCAGCTTCAATAGCGGGAGCGGATACGAGCAGTACTTC
TRBJ2-3 NA TRBD2 TRBV4-1 CASRAGLAASTDTQYF TGCGCCAGCAGAGCGGGACTAGCGGCTAGCACAGATACGCAGTATTTT
TRBJ1-5 NA NA TRBV29-1 CSVRKGNNQPQHF TGCAGCGTTCGAAAGGGGAACAATCAGCCCCAGCATTTT
TRBJ2-7 once NA TRBV10-2 CASSKQRFSYEQYF TGCGCCAGCAGTAAGCAGCGGTTCTCCTACGAGCAGTACTTC
TRBJ2-5 NA TRBD2 TRBV7-2 CASSLVRAGGYETQYF TGTGCCAGCAGCTTAGTTCGAGCGGGAGGTTATGAGACCCAGTACTTC
TRBJ1-6 NA TRBD1 TRBV11-2 CASSFEFSRGRRVNSPLHF TGTGCCAGCAGCTTTGAGTTTTCAAGGGGGCGCCGGGTTAATTCACCCCTCCACTTT
TRBJ1-1 NA TRBD1 TRBV7-2 CASSLGGTVNTEAFF TGTGCCAGCAGCTTAGGCGGGACAGTTAACACTGAAGCTTTCTTT
TRBJ1-1 NA NA TRBV10-3 CAISESGGEAFF TGTGCCATCAGTGAGTCGGGGGGAGAAGCTTTCTTT
TRBJ2-1 NA NA TRBV5-8 CASSQDTSGEEFF TGTGCCAGCAGCCAAGATACCTCGGGGGAGGAGTTCTTC
TRBJ1-3 NA TRBD1 TRBV4-2 CASSPGQGSSGNTIYF TGTGCCAGCAGCCCCGGACAGGGGAGCTCTGGAAACACCATATATTTT
TRBJ2-1 NA NA TRBV27 CASSLSYSLVEQFF TGTGCCAGCAGTTTATCGTATTCCCTCGTTGAGCAGTTCTTC
TRBJ1-1 NA NA TRBV5-8 CASSLEEEGTEAFF TGTGCCAGCAGCTTGGAAGAAGAGGGCACTGAAGCTTTCTTT
TRBJ2-5 NA TRBD1 TRBV12-5 CASGTPGGETQYF TGTGCTAGTGGCACCCCAGGGGGCGAGACCCAGTACTTC
TRBJ1-5 few NA TRBV7-8 CASSSGRRYNQPQHF TGTGCCAGCAGCAGCGGTAGAAGGTACAATCAGCCCCAGCATTTT